The next 2 T cell receptor beta chains were all read from a single sample in a study of blood T cells in healthy people across ages. PCR was performed a second time for 7 to 11 cycles using a sample-barcoded 5' primer and a J-beta primer mix. From the 5' RACE reads, TCRdb called clonotypes with MiXCR, one entry per CDR3 protein. The sample contains 750,000 to 950,000 distinct CDR3 sequences, roughly 50% of which appear only once. Sample: blood. These receptors originate from a man older than 75 in good health.

The rearrangement links TRBV6-5 to TRBJ2-5; TRBD1 matches 9 bases. CDR3 size: 15 residues. From germline, CDR1 is MNHEY and CDR2 SVGAGI. The V and J ends lost 4 bases and 7 bases, in that order; junction bases with no gene match: 10. Here the CDR3 reads CASSLGQGGSGTQYF. The CDR3 nucleotides are TGTGCCAGCAGTTTGGGACAGGGAGGATCCGGGACCCAGTACTTC.

The V and J genes are TRBV20-1 and TRBJ2-3, with 9 bases that match TRBD2. Germline CDR1 is DFQATT and CDR2 is SNEGSKA (reference sequence). The CDR3 consists of 16 residues. V shed 6 bases, J shed 14 bases, and the junction held 24 bases outside the gene matches. The CDR3 nucleotides read TGCAGTGCCGACGCCGGGACTAGCTACGGGGGTGGGTACGCGTATTTT. Its protein is CSADAGTSYGGGYAYF.